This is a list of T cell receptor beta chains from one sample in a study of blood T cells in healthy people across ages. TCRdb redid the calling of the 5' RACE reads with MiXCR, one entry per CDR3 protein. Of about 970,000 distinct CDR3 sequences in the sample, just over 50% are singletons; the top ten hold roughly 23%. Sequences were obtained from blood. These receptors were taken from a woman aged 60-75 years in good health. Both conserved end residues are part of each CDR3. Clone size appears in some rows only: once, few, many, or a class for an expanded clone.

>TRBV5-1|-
CASSLSGAEYNEQFF
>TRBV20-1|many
CSARDRSGGRNEQYF
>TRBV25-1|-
CASSDYGVYNEQFF
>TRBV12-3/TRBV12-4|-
CASSSTSSHPDTQYF
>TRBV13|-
CASSFRLSSSYNEQYF
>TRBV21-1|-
CASSKGGRDTTF
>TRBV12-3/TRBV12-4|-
CASSPQDRFSTDTQYF
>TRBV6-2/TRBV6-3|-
CASIDTPDSGSSYEQYF
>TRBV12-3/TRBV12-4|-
CASSLPAGTFHNEQFF
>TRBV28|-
CASSLGRDLYNEQFF
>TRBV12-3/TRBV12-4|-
CASRPRGGAYEQYF
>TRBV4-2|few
CASSRHAGQGAESSYEQYF
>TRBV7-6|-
CASSQEGGQSRTDTQYF
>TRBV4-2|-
CASSEGGTGKSEKLFF
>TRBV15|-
CATSRDQLGRGYYEQYF
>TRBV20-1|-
CSARPTDGSDTQYF
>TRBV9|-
CASSGEVHNEQFF
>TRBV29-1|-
CSVQAGGNTEAFF
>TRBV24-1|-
CATSDPTRSYEQYF
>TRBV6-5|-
CATRTDVRYGYTF
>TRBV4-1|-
CASSRQNTNYGYTF
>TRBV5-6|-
CASSLEATLGNIQYF
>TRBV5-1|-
CASSLALARETQYF